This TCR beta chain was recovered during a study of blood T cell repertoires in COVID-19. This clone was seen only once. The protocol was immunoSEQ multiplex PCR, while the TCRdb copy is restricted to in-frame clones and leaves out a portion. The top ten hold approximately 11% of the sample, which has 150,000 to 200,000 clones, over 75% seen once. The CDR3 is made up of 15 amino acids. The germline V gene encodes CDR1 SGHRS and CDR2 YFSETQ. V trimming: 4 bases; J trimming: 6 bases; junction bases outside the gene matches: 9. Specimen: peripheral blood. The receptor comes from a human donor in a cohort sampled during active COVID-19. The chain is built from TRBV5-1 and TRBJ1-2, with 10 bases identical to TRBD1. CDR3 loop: CASSLGQGWRDGYTF. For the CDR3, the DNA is TGCGCCAGCAGCCTGGGACAGGGGTGGCGAGATGGCTACACCTTC.